The 18 T cell receptor beta chains below were found in one sample sequenced in a study of cytomegalovirus exposure and HLA in healthy donors. The PCR contained 60 Vbeta and 13 Jbeta primers. Some clones are missing from TCRdb's copy, which holds only in-frame ones; the method was immunoSEQ multiplex PCR. The sample holds 95,000 to 150,000 clones, 70% to 90% seen once. Sequencing was performed on PBMCs. The receptors were gathered from a man aged 18 to 29 in good health and CMV-seropositive.

This clone came up once. The CDR3 nucleotides are TGTGCCAGCAGTGAAGTAGCGGCCTACGAGCAGTACTTC. Protein product: CASSEVAAYEQYF. The rearrangement links TRBV2 to TRBJ2-7; D is perhaps TRBD2 (6 bases). Per germline, CDR1 SNHLY and CDR2 FYNNEI. V was cut by 1 base and J by 2 bases, with 6 bases left in between. This CDR3 has 13 amino acids.

This chain links TRBV27 with TRBJ2-5, with D maybe TRBD1 (6 bases). The DNA end favors TRBJ2-7, so the J call may be wrong. The CDR3 is 12 amino acids. The germline V gene encodes CDR1 MNHEY and CDR2 SMNVEV (reference sequence). CDR3 in amino acids: CASSGGLYEQYF. Here the CDR3 DNA reads TGTGCCAGCAGTGGGGGCTTATACGAGCAGTACTTC.

The chain joins TRBV6-1 to TRBJ1-3, with TRBD1 as a possible D gene (6 bases). V lost 6 bases and J 7 bases, leaving 13 bases between the germline ends. CDR1 and CDR2 from the germline V gene are MNHNS and SASEGT. The CDR3 runs 13 residues. CDR3 bases: TGTGCCAGCAGGGAACAGGGAACGAACACCATATATTTT. It specifies CASREQGTNTIYF.

The V gene is TRBV21-1, the J gene TRBJ1-2. TRBV21-1 is termed a pseudogene. The CDR3 loop spans 15 amino acids. The CDR3 here is CASSKRRSGFYGYTF. In nucleotides, the CDR3 is TGTGCCAGCAGCAAACGACGCTCGGGGTTCTATGGCTACACCTTC.

A few counts support this clone. The chain combines TRBV14 with TRBJ2-1, with 7 bases matching TRBD1. This CDR3 is 15 amino acids long. The ends lost 6 bases at V and 2 bases at J; junction bases unmatched: 7. The V gene's germline CDR1 is SGHDN and CDR2 FVKESK. DNA for the CDR3: TGTGCCAGCAGTCGGCTAGGGGGCGCCTACAATGAGCAGTTCTTC. Translation gives CASSRLGGAYNEQFF. The full variable domain, rest sourced from reference TRBV14 and TRBJ2-1, is EAGVTQFPSHSVIEKGQTVTLRCDPISGHDNLYWYRRVMGKEIKFLLHFVKESKQDESGMPNNRFLAERTGGTYSTLKVQPAELEDSGVYFCASSRLGGAYNEQFFGPGTRLTVL.

The count of this clone is one. This chain connects TRBV9 to TRBJ2-1; TRBD1 aligns across 7 bases. The V and J ends lost 0 bases and 4 bases, in that order; junction bases with no gene match: 1. Germline V gene lookup returns CDR1 SGDLS and CDR2 YYNGEE. The CDR3 contains 14 residues. In DNA form, the CDR3 reads TGTGCCAGCAGCGTAGGGGACAGATACAATGAGCAGTTCTTC. Its protein is CASSVGDRYNEQFF.

The rearrangement links TRBV9 to TRBJ2-5, with 8 bases aligning to TRBD2. CDR3 length equals 17 residues. Germline V lookup: CDR1 SGDLS, CDR2 YYNGEE. V shed 0 bases and J 2 bases; nucleotides not matched to a gene: 9. The CDR3 DNA reads TGTGCCAGCAGCGTAGGGACGGTGGCGGGGGGTCAAGAGACCCAGTACTTC. It encodes CASSVGTVAGGQETQYF.

This chain joins TRBV4-1 and TRBJ2-2; the match to TRBD2 covers 8 bases. Germline trimming cut 6 bases from V and 0 bases from J; bases unmatched to any gene: 3. The length of the CDR3 is 15 residues. Germline V gene sequence: CDR1 MGHRA, CDR2 YSYEKL. The chain's CDR3 is CASSLSGANTGELFF. The CDR3 DNA reads TGCGCCAGCAGTCTTAGCGGGGCGAACACCGGGGAGCTGTTTTTT.

This clone has just a few counts. The genes are TRBV5-4 and TRBJ2-6; possibly TRBD2 for D (6 bases). CDR1 is SGHNT and CDR2 is YYREEE in the germline V gene (reference sequence). The germline V and J ends were trimmed by 1 base and 0 bases, with 14 bases remaining between them. The CDR3 loop spans 18 amino acids. The CDR3 protein is CASSLQLGGDSGANVLTF. DNA for the CDR3: TGTGCCAGCAGCTTGCAGCTGGGGGGAGACTCTGGGGCCAACGTCCTGACTTTC.

Here the CDR3 reads CASSATLGGEQYF. Written as DNA, the CDR3 is TGTGCCAGCAGCGCAACCCTGGGGGGCGAGCAGTACTTC. The chain carries TRBV9 and TRBJ2-7; TRBD2 might be the D (6 bases). V was shortened by 3 bases and J by 6 bases, with 13 bases between the two germline ends. The germline gives CDR1 SGDLS, CDR2 YYNGEE. The CDR3 contains 13 residues.

The V call is TRBV29-1, the J call TRBJ1-1; D perhaps matches TRBD1 (6 bases). This CDR3 spans 13 amino acids. Germline V gene sequence: CDR1 SQVTM, CDR2 ANQGSEA. With 4 bases removed from V and 0 bases from J, the gap between germline ends came to 9 bases. The CDR3 loop is CSVVGGMNTEAFF. The CDR3 bases are TGCAGCGTTGTTGGGGGCATGAACACTGAAGCTTTCTTT.

This sequence joins TRBV28 and TRBJ1-2, with 8 bases that match TRBD1. Germline assignment: CDR1 MDHEN and CDR2 SYDVKM. This CDR3 has 14 amino acids. With 5 bases clipped from V and 4 bases from J, the junction kept 6 bases outside the gene matches. The CDR3, as DNA: TGTGCCAGCAGTCTCCGACAGGGGACCTATGGCTACACCTTC. Translating gives CASSLRQGTYGYTF.

The chain carries TRBV28 and TRBJ2-7; 10 nucleotides agree with TRBD2. With 7 bases clipped from V and 2 bases from J, the junction kept 11 bases outside the gene matches. Germline V gene data show CDR1 as MDHEN and CDR2 as SYDVKM. This CDR3 comprises 16 residues. In DNA form, the CDR3 reads TGTGCCAGCATCACCAGTAGCGGGGGGAAAACCTACGAGCAGTACTTC. This gives the protein CASITSSGGKTYEQYF.

V and J are TRBV2 and TRBJ2-3; 9 bases agree with TRBD1. Looked up from germline, CDR1 is SNHLY and CDR2 is FYNNEI. The CDR3 is made up of 13 amino acids. The J segment lost 4 bases and the V segment lost 11 bases, leaving 7 bases of the junction unmatched. The CDR3 sequence is CAGTGGGSDTQYF. The DNA for the CDR3 is TGTGCCGGCACAGGGGGCGGTTCAGATACGCAGTATTTT.

V gene TRBV25-1 combines with J gene TRBJ1-1; 7 nucleotides line up with TRBD1. Germline CDR1 MGHDK, CDR2 SYGVNS. CDR3 length: 15 residues. The J segment lost 3 bases and the V segment lost 3 bases, leaving 7 bases of the junction unmatched. CDR3 DNA: TGTGCCAGCAGTGACCCCAGGGGGTTGGACACTGAAGCTTTCTTT. This codes for CASSDPRGLDTEAFF.

The genes are TRBV7-6 and TRBJ1-1, with 7 bases lining up with TRBD1. The length of the CDR3 is 16 residues. CDR1 and CDR2 from the germline V gene are SGHVS and FNYEAQ. Trimming removed 5 bases from V and 3 bases from J; junction bases left unmatched: 12. The CDR3 sequence is CASSPRTGLEDTEAFF. The DNA for the CDR3 is TGTGCCAGCAGCCCAAGGACAGGATTAGAGGACACTGAAGCTTTCTTT.

This clone turned up a few times. This sequence joins TRBV11-3 and TRBJ1-2, with D maybe TRBD1 (6 bases). V lost 3 bases and J lost 8, with 19 bases in between. The V gene's germline CDR1 is SGHNT and CDR2 YENEEA. This CDR3 contains 15 residues. CDR3 sequence reads: CASSFLSGARGGYTF. The CDR3 bases are TGTGCCAGCAGCTTTCTTTCAGGGGCGCGAGGCGGCTACACCTTC. Combining the CDR3 with reference TRBV11-3 and TRBJ1-2 gives the whole variable domain EAGVVQSPRYKIIEKKQPVAFWCNPISGHNTLYWYLQNLGQGPELLIRYENEEAVDDSQLPKDRFSAERLKGVDSTLKIQPAELGDSAVYLCASSFLSGARGGYTFGSGTRLTVV.

V gene TRBV19 combines with J gene TRBJ2-1; 10 bases agree with TRBD1. The CDR3 contains 16 residues. Germline V gene data show CDR1 as LNHDA and CDR2 as SQIVND (reference sequence). With 4 bases clipped from V and 9 bases from J, the junction kept 12 bases outside the gene matches. This CDR3 reads CASSTRDRGFRSEQFF. The CDR3, as DNA: TGTGCCAGTAGTACCAGGGACAGGGGATTTCGTAGTGAGCAGTTCTTC.